This TCR beta chain is from a study of control samples from healthy donors and cancer patients (dated by TCRdb to about 2020). Library creation used the immunoSEQ multiplex PCR assay. TCRdb obtained this table from immuneACCESS and retained in-frame rearrangements with V and J assigned. These tables miss some clones; where compared with another copy, unresolved V genes account for less than half of the shortfall, and the remainder is unexplained. This sample comprises about 160,000 clones, over 95% of them detected only once. The top ten constitute under 1.2% of the sample. Per the germline V gene, SGHDN is the CDR1 and FVKESK is the CDR2. The V and J ends are trimmed by 3 bases and 3 bases, leaving 17 bases between them. The CDR3 starts with the cysteine, ends with the phenylalanine, and has 16 residues. The read is trimmed to its CDR3 DNA, 48 bases read in frame from base 1. This clone showed up just once. Its antigen target is currently unknown. No much larger clonotype is one base removed from it; base qualities were not supplied.

This sequence uses TRBV14 and TRBJ1-1; matching of 5 bases hints at TRBD1 as the D gene. The source material was blood. The TCR was taken from a young woman in good health. The CDR3 sequence is CASSHDLGGVDTEAFF. Here is the DNA: TGTGCCAGCAGCCACGATTTGGGAGGGGTCGACACTGAAGCTTTCTTT.